This T cell receptor beta chain emerged from a study of shared clonotypes between healthy human individuals. Study overall: Three plates each covered CD4 naive and memory; CD8 naive two, CD8 memory one. Study-wide results and limits: Sampling was confined to blood; repertoires within tissues likely differ. Sharing across four donors was seen in roughly 5% of naive CD4 clonotypes.

The authors combined CD45RO+ cells with CCR7-negative CD45RA+ TemRA cells as CD8 memory. Clones were read by immunoSEQ multiplex PCR, and TCRdb kept only the in-frame ones, dropping some. The sample records approximately 640,000 clones, roughly 87% being singletons. Turning to this clone: Its antigen is not known. Other DNA sequences within the sample encode an identical CDR3.

The CDR3 spans 13 residues. Germline loops: CDR1 KGHSH, CDR2 LQKENI. With 0 bases removed from V and 4 bases from J, the gap between germline ends came to 5 bases. The chain is built from TRBV18 and TRBJ2-3, with D perhaps given as TRBD1 or TRBD2 (5 bases each). The specimen sequenced was memory CD8+ T cells from PBMCs. Subset noted: CD45RO+ cells pooled with CCR7-negative TemRA cells. This TCR came from a man aged 18 to 30 in good health. Some clones in this sample may be carry-over from other donors' samples. Written as DNA, the CDR3 is TGTGCCAGCTCACCACCGGGGGCAGATACGCAGTATTTT. As protein: CASSPPGADTQYF.